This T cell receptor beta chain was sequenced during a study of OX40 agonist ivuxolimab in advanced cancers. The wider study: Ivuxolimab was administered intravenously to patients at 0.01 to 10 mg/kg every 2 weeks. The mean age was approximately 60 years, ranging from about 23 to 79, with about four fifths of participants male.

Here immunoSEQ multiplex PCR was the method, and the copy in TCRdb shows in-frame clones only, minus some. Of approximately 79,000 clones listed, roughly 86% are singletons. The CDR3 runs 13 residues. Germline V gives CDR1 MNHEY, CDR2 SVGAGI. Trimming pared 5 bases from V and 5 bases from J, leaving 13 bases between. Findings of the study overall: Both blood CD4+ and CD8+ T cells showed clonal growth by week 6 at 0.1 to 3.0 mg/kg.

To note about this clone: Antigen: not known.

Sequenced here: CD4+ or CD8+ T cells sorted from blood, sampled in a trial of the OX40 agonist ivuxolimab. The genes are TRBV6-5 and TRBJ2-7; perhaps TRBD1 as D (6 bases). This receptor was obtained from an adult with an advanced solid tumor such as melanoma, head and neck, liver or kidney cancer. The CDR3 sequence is CASSPQGNHEQYV. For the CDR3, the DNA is TGTGCCAGCAGTCCACAGGGTAATCACGAGCAGTACGTC.